This T cell receptor beta chain was retrieved from a study of blood T cells in healthy people across ages. This clonotype was observed a few times. With a J-beta primer mix and a sample-barcoded 5' primer, a second PCR ran 7 to 11 cycles. TCRdb itself ran the 5' RACE reads through MiXCR, one entry per CDR3 protein. The table has 700,000 to 1,000,000 distinct CDR3 sequences, under 45% seen once. Germline CDR1 SNHLY, CDR2 FYNNEI. Trimming stripped 6 bases from V and 3 bases from J, with 19 bases between. The CDR3 totals 16 residues. The material sequenced was blood. This TCR was sampled from a man aged 55 to 70 in good health. This rearrangement joins TRBV2 to TRBJ2-3; tentative D call: TRBD2 (7 bases). CDR3 nucleotides: TGTGCCAGCAGCGTGGTGGTCGGGGGGCCAACAGATACGCAGTATTTT. Its translation is CASSVVVGGPTDTQYF.